A single sample gave rise to the 11 T cell receptor beta chains below, sequenced in a study of beta chain features in type 1 diabetes. Study conclusions and caveats: TCRB CDR3 length was moderately but significantly reduced in all four CD4+ subsets of Type 1 diabetes patients.

The isolated RNA, all of it, was reverse transcribed, so expressed TCRB transcripts were what got sequenced. Some clones are missing from TCRdb's copy, which holds only in-frame ones; the method was immunoSEQ multiplex PCR. The profile shows some 270,000 clones, approximately 10% of them singletons. Antigens for these TCRs are unknown. Sequences were obtained from naive CD4+ T cells from blood. These receptors were taken from a man aged 30 to 45 with type 1 diabetes.

This clone was detected a few times. The chain employs TRBV5-4 and TRBJ1-1, with 9 positions matching TRBD1. V gave up 0 bases and J gave up 6 bases; unmatched junction bases: 3. CDR1 is SGHNT and CDR2 is YYREEE in the germline V gene (reference sequence). The CDR3 consists of 14 residues. In DNA form, the CDR3 reads TGTGCCAGCAGCTTGGACAGGGGGCTTTCTGAAGCTTTCTTT. It translates to CASSLDRGLSEAFF.

The chain uses TRBV6-5 and TRBJ2-7, with D perhaps TRBD1 (6 bases). The CDR3 consists of 13 residues. Deletions cut 5 bases from V and 5 bases from J, with 13 bases between. Germline lookup yields CDR1 MNHEY and CDR2 SVGAGI. CDR3 residues: CASSATGYHEQYF. DNA for the CDR3: TGTGCCAGCAGTGCTACAGGGTACCACGAGCAGTACTTC.

V usage is TRBV6-5 and J usage is TRBJ2-1; D may be TRBD1 (6 bases). The V gene's germline CDR1 is MNHEY and CDR2 SVGAGI. This CDR3 contains 15 residues. V was shortened by 4 bases and J by 3 bases, with 13 bases between the two germline ends. DNA for the CDR3: TGTGCCAGCAGTTCCACCCCGGACAGCTACAATGAGCAGTTCTTC. This gives the protein CASSSTPDSYNEQFF.

This clone has just a few counts. The sample carries other DNA sequences with the same CDR3. The chain links TRBV5-1 to TRBJ2-5, with TRBD2 identical over 9 bases. The germline CDR1 and CDR2 sequences are SGHRS and YFSETQ. This CDR3 has 14 amino acids. Trimming cost V 2 bases and J 2 bases; bases outside gene matches: 1. CDR3 in DNA: TGCGCCAGCAGCTTCACTAGCGGGCAAGAGACCCAGTACTTC. It is translated as CASSFTSGQETQYF.

This clone was detected a few times. The rearrangement links TRBV7-2 to TRBJ2-3, with D possibly matching TRBD2 (5 bases). The length of the CDR3 is 15 residues. The germline V gene encodes CDR1 SGHTA and CDR2 FQGNSA. V lost 4 bases to trimming and J lost 0 bases, with 11 bases between them. For the CDR3, the DNA is TGTGCCAGCAGCTCGAACCGGGGTAGCACAGATACGCAGTATTTT. Translation: CASSSNRGSTDTQYF.

V usage is TRBV4-1 and J usage is TRBJ2-6, with D maybe TRBD1 (5 bases). The CDR3 loop spans 16 amino acids. CDR1 is MGHRA and CDR2 is YSYEKL in the germline V gene. Trimming left V 3 bases short and J 0 bases short, with 9 bases between. The CDR3 reads CASSHTGASGANVLTF. In nucleotides, the CDR3 is TGCGCCAGCAGCCACACAGGCGCCTCTGGGGCCAACGTCCTGACTTTC.

This clone was counted only a few times. The gene calls are TRBV10-3 and TRBJ2-5; weak D call: TRBD1 (5 bases). The CDR3 runs to 11 residues. Looked up from germline, CDR1 is ENHRY and CDR2 is SYGVKD. The V end was cut by 2 bases, the J end by 9 bases, with 7 bases between. In nucleotides, the CDR3 is TGTGCCATCAGTGAGGAAGGGGCCCAGTACTTC. This encodes CAISEEGAQYF.

V gene TRBV5-1 combines with J gene TRBJ2-3, with D tentatively TRBD2 (7 bases). With 4 bases removed from V and 3 bases from J, the gap between germline ends came to 18 bases. CDR1 and CDR2 from the germline V gene are SGHRS and YFSETQ. The CDR3 runs 16 residues. The CDR3 DNA reads TGCGCCAGCAGCAGCGAGGGGGGGCGGGTGACAGATACGCAGTATTTT. This gives the protein CASSSEGGRVTDTQYF.

The J gene is TRBJ2-5, the V gene TRBV5-1, with 9 bases aligning to TRBD2. The CDR3 is 15 residues long. Trimming cost V 0 bases and J 5 bases; bases outside gene matches: 5. Germline CDR1 and CDR2: SGHRS and YFSETQ. DNA for the CDR3: TGCGCCAGCAGCTTGGGGGCTAGCGGGGTGGAGACCCAGTACTTC. Translating it yields CASSLGASGVETQYF.

This sequence joins TRBV18 and TRBJ1-2, with unresolved D. This CDR3 contains 14 residues. The V and J ends lost 2 bases and 6 bases respectively, with 13 bases between them. Germline loops: CDR1 KGHSH, CDR2 LQKENI. The CDR3 DNA follows: TGTGCCAGCTCACCAATCGAGGCTTATGATGGCTACACCTTC. Its protein is CASSPIEAYDGYTF.

The chain joins TRBV5-1 to TRBJ1-6; 8 bases match TRBD1. J was trimmed by 9 bases and V by 4 bases; bases with no gene match: 9. This CDR3 is built from 15 residues. Germline V gene lookup returns CDR1 SGHRS and CDR2 YFSETQ. As DNA, the CDR3 is TGCGCCAGCAGCAGCTCAGACAGGGGCGGTTCACCCCTCCACTTT. Its translation is CASSSSDRGGSPLHF.